This T cell receptor (beta chain) was identified during a study of regulatory T cells in long-lasting Graves disease. Noted time point: newly diagnosed GD, antithyroid drugs for less than 3 months. There was RNA extracted from PBMCs, and the TCR library was made from it. American Thyroid Association guidelines defined how Graves' disease was diagnosed. It was an endocrinology department in Xi'an, China, that provided the patients. CDR1 is MDHEN and CDR2 is SYDVKM in the germline V gene. Trimming pared 2 bases from V and 4 bases from J, leaving 8 bases between. The CDR3 has 13 amino acids. Arm-PCR with iRepertoire HTBI primers amplified the CDR3 regions for these TCR beta libraries. One entry per CDR3 protein results from TCRdb running MiXCR on the multiplex PCR reads. This sample yields 400,000 to 500,000 distinct CDR3 sequences, of which 16% are seen a single time; around a quarter belongs to the top ten.

Study-level points and caveats: Persistent cases of Graves' showed reduced TCR diversity relative to newly diagnosed patients. Preferential use of TRBV28, TRBJ1-2 and TRBJ2-5 was seen in persistent disease.

This clonotype was seen only a few times. Its matching antigen is unknown. A read error may be the cause here, since a much bigger clone is one base away. These data were also reused for a study on T cells in Graves' hyperthyroidism and ophthalmopathy.

This chain joins TRBV28 and TRBJ1-1; D possibly corresponds to TRBD1 (5 bases). The material sequenced was peripheral blood mononuclear cells (PBMCs), taken at new diagnosis, from a patient treated with antithyroid drugs. This TCR came from a woman aged 18-29 years with Graves disease. This CDR3 is CASSLPGVTEAFF. The CDR3 bases are TGTGCCAGCAGTTTACCGGGGGTCACTGAAGCTTTCTTT.